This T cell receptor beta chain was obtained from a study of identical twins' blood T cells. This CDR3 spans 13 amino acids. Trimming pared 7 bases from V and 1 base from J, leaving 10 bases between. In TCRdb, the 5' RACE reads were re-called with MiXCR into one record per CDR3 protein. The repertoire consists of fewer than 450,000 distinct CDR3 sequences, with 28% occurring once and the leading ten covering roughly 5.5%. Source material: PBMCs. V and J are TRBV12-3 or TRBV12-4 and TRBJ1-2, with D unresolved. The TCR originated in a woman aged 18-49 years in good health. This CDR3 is CASTLGSNYGYTF. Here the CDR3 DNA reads TGTGCCAGCACCCTCGGCAGTAACTATGGCTACACCTTC.